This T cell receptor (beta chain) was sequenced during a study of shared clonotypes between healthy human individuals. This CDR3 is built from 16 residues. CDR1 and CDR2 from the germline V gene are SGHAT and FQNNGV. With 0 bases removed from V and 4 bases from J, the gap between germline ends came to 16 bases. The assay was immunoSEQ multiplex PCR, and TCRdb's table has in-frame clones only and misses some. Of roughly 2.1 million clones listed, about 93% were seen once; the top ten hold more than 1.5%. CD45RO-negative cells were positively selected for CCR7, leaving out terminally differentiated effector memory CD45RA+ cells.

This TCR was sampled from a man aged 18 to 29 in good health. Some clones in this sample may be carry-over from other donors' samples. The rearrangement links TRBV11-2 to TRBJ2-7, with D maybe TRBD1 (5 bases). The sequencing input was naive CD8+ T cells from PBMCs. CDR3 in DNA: TGTGCCAGCAGCTTAGATCGGGCTCGGACACTTTACGAGCAGTACTTC. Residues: CASSLDRARTLYEQYF.